This T cell receptor beta chain was sequenced in a study of cytomegalovirus exposure and HLA in healthy donors. The PCR used 60 Vbeta and 13 Jbeta primers. Sequencing used immunoSEQ multiplex PCR; TCRdb keeps in-frame clones, though not all of them. Of about 120,000 clones in the sample, less than 80% were seen once. The V gene end was trimmed by 3 bases and the J gene end by 7 bases; junction bases not matched to a gene: 4. CDR3 length equals 13 residues. Looked up from germline, CDR1 is MGHDK and CDR2 is SYGVNS. The chain couples TRBV25-1 to TRBJ1-2; TRBD1 agrees at 8 bases. The receptor's source is a woman in her 40s in good health and CMV-seropositive. Sample: PBMCs. The CDR3 sequence: CASSDRGRIGYTF. The CDR3 DNA follows: TGTGCCAGCAGTGACAGGGGGCGAATTGGCTACACCTTC.